The clone carrying this T cell receptor (beta chain) has more than one count but fewer than ten. The data stem from a study of blood T cells in healthy people across ages. PCR was performed a second time for about 7 to 12 cycles using a sample-barcoded 5' primer and a J-beta primer mix. MiXCR, applied by TCRdb to the 5' RACE reads, yields one record per CDR3 protein. Among around 1,000,000 distinct CDR3 sequences, approximately 25% were seen once, and the ten largest hold about 0.69%. Per germline, CDR1 SGHRS and CDR2 YFSETQ. V gave up 1 base and J gave up 2 bases, with 16 bases separating them. CDR3 length: 16 residues. This sample was also put to use in a study of T cells of mothers and their children.

V gene TRBV5-1 combines with J gene TRBJ2-7; TRBD1 might be the D (5 bases). The sequence was obtained from a girl aged 2 to 9 in good health. Sequenced sample: blood. CDR3 bases: TGCGCCAGCAGCTTGCAGGGTCCCGCACCCACCTACGAGCAGTACTTC. This encodes CASSLQGPAPTYEQYF. The variable domain in full, completed from reference TRBV5-1 and TRBJ2-7, reads KAGVTQTPRYLIKTRGQQVTLSCSPISGHRSVSWYQQTPGQGLQFLFEYFSETQRNKGNFPGRFSGRQFSNSRSEMNVSTLELGDSALYLCASSLQGPAPTYEQYFGPGTRLTVT.